This T cell receptor (beta chain) was sequenced in a study of blood T cell repertoires in COVID-19. On the study more broadly: T cells, B-cell-depleted T cells, or PBMCs provided the cDNA or gDNA that served as material.

This CDR3 spans 13 amino acids. J gave up 5 bases and V 8 bases, and 5 bases lay outside the gene matches. Per the original data handling: Quantification of nucleated cells was approximated via reference gene primer amplification. TCRdb's copy holds only in-frame clones and misses some; the assay was immunoSEQ multiplex PCR. V and J calls and clone size are given by that table; D and trimming were obtained from the DNA. The sample holds 200,000 to 250,000 clones, 86% seen once. Material for sequencing was peripheral blood. The clonotype was recovered from a woman between 45 and 60 years old with COVID-19, enrolled during active disease. The chain is built from TRBV12-3 or TRBV12-4 and TRBJ2-1; 8 nucleotides agree with TRBD2. The CDR3 bases are TGTGCCAGCGCGGGGGGCCCGGACAATGAGCAGTTCTTC. Translating it yields CASAGGPDNEQFF.